The rows below give T cell receptor beta chains drawn from one sample of a study of T-cell memory formation after mild COVID-19. One entry per CDR3 protein results from TCRdb running MiXCR on the 5' RACE reads. The sample lists roughly 620,000 distinct CDR3 sequences, about 20% occurring once. The sequenced sample was PBMCs or a T cell subset sorted from them (not recorded which). These receptors originate from an adult woman who had mild COVID-19 (a few samples of this study predate the infection). Cell type and time point are not known. The CDR3 runs from the conserved cysteine through the conserved F or W. Clone sizes are given selectively: once, few, many, or a class where the clone is expanded.

TRBJ2-1,-,TRBV7-3,CASSLAGGLRNEQFF
TRBJ2-1,many,TRBV5-1,CASSFRLAGIYNEQFF
TRBJ2-6,-,TRBV6-2/TRBV6-3,CASKDDLVLTF
TRBJ2-7,-,TRBV30,CAWSMDRLGDSYEQYF
TRBJ2-1,-,TRBV12-3/TRBV12-4,CASGGESSYNEQFF
TRBJ2-7,few,TRBV7-9,CASSFPGRRYEQYF
TRBJ2-1,many,TRBV5-1,CASSLEVDRGGGQFF
TRBJ2-2,many,TRBV5-5,CASSLWGSNTGELFF
TRBJ1-1,-,TRBV30,CAWSVKGDTEAFF
TRBJ1-2,-,TRBV7-6,CASSLGGQGTGYTF
TRBJ2-1,-,TRBV7-9,CASSLVPSHEQFF
TRBJ2-7,-,TRBV30,CAWSALTGMSSYEQYF
TRBJ1-6,-,TRBV6-6,CASSYRGGELYNSPLHF
TRBJ2-1,-,TRBV27,CASSLLGSETGNNEQFF
TRBJ2-7,many,TRBV20-1,CSAPGTSGYEQYF
TRBJ2-5,-,TRBV11-3,CASSLVPNEETQYF
TRBJ1-1,few,TRBV19,CASSKRDRGDTEAFF
TRBJ1-2,few,TRBV6-1,CAGRDPGNYGYTF
TRBJ2-7,-,TRBV2,CASSDAGTEYEQYF
TRBJ2-2,-,TRBV9,CASSVGLAGDSTGELFF
TRBJ2-2,-,TRBV28,CASSGGLAGGWTGELFF
TRBJ2-7,many,TRBV7-9,CASSSRDSSYEQYF
TRBJ1-2,few,TRBV4-2,CASSGGESRAGGYTF
TRBJ1-1,few,TRBV7-9,CASSLDYLNTEAFF
TRBJ1-1,few,TRBV20-1,CSARKRGEGTEAFF
TRBJ2-5,few,TRBV7-3,CASSPEGGQETQYF
TRBJ1-6,-,TRBV20-1,CSARQATGVSPLHF
TRBJ1-5,-,TRBV10-2,CASSESRSGNQPQHF
TRBJ2-3,-,TRBV7-9,CASRQGVTQYF
TRBJ2-7,-,TRBV5-1,CASSLGQGLSYEQYF
TRBJ2-4,few,TRBV11-1,CASSLAVSLAGDQYF
TRBJ1-2,few,TRBV28,CASSFGGGYGYTF
TRBJ2-7,many,TRBV12-3/TRBV12-4,CASSRRDGYEQYF
TRBJ2-1,many,TRBV5-1,CASMSGQGGIYNEQFF
TRBJ2-2,few,TRBV5-1,CASSLFSVGQGDFTGELFF
TRBJ2-3,few,TRBV14,CASSQDYRSAGDLATQYF
TRBJ2-3,-,TRBV3-1,CASSQEGLLPTDTQYF
TRBJ2-5,-,TRBV18,CASSPGQGAKETQYF
TRBJ2-3,few,TRBV4-2,CASSQVSRRQRGGRETDTQYF
TRBJ2-1,-,TRBV5-1,CASSFRTENNEQFF
TRBJ2-1,-,TRBV6-6,CASSPAPGDNEQFF
TRBJ2-5,-,TRBV20-1,CSARDVRGRQETQYF
TRBJ2-4,once,TRBV20-1,CSGAKTLGIQYF
TRBJ1-5,few,TRBV6-2/TRBV6-3,CASSRDRGNQPQHF
TRBJ2-2,-,TRBV4-1,CASSQEPVANTGELFF
TRBJ1-5,few,TRBV30,CAWSRGQGLNQPQHF